This is a list of T cell receptor beta chains from one sample in a study of T-cell reconstitution after alpha-beta-depleted transplantation in children. TCRdb used MiXCR to reprocess the PCR reads, holding one entry per CDR3 protein. The sample lists some 520,000 distinct CDR3 sequences, roughly 33% occurring once. Here the sequenced sample was PBMCs from the stem cell graft donor, taken from the stem cell graft. The receptors come from a human donor who donated a stem cell graft to a child with aplastic anemia. Each CDR3 is given with its conserved first and last residue. D genes are given only for firm matches. Some rows have no size entry. The others give once, few or many, or a class for an expanded clone.

>NA|TRBV6-5|TRBJ2-1|TRBD2
CASSYSNLPSGSYNEQFF
TGTGCCAGCAGTTACTCGAATCTGCCTAGCGGCTCGTACAATGAGCAGTTCTTC
>few|TRBV20-1|TRBJ2-7|NA
CSAKRPGTGYEQYF
TGCAGTGCGAAGAGGCCCGGGACGGGCTACGAGCAGTACTTC
>few|TRBV20-1|TRBJ1-2|TRBD1
CSARYYPPGQGGDGYTF
TGCAGTGCTAGATATTACCCACCGGGACAGGGAGGAGATGGCTACACCTTC
>NA|TRBV27|TRBJ1-2|TRBD1
CASSLSFTGGDGYTF
TGTGCCAGCAGTTTATCCTTCACAGGGGGGGATGGCTACACCTTC
>NA|TRBV5-6|TRBJ2-5|NA
CASSYRQSQETQYF
TGTGCCAGCAGCTACCGACAGAGTCAAGAGACCCAGTACTTC
>NA|TRBV12-3/TRBV12-4|TRBJ2-1|TRBD2
CASSLMSGGYNEQFF
TGTGCCAGCAGTTTAATGAGCGGGGGTTACAATGAGCAGTTCTTC
>NA|TRBV28|TRBJ2-6|TRBD1
CASSLPITGGSGANVLTF
TGTGCCAGCAGTTTACCCATAACAGGGGGCTCTGGGGCCAACGTCCTGACTTTC
>few|TRBV20-1|TRBJ1-5|TRBD1
CSARDQGTGQSNQPQHF
TGCAGTGCTAGAGATCAGGGGACAGGGCAGAGTAATCAGCCCCAGCATTTT
>few|TRBV7-8|TRBJ1-1|NA
CASSLASTSNTEAFF
TGTGCCAGCAGCTTAGCCTCGACATCGAACACTGAAGCTTTCTTT
>few|TRBV7-9|TRBJ1-4|NA
CASRSGRDTYEKLFF
TGTGCCAGCAGATCCGGACGGGACACATATGAAAAACTGTTTTTT